The T cell receptor beta chain described here comes from a study of blood T cell repertoires in COVID-19. Study summary: From T cells, B-cell-depleted T cells, or PBMCs came the material, which was cDNA or gDNA.

Germline assignment: CDR1 SQVTM and CDR2 ANQGSEA. Deletions cut 0 bases from V and 1 base from J, with 4 bases between. CDR3 size: 12 residues. In the source study's methods: Reference gene primer amplification yielded estimated nucleated cell counts. Clones were sequenced by immunoSEQ multiplex PCR, and TCRdb holds only the in-frame ones, with some missing. V, J and clone size are those of that table, while D and trimming were read from the DNA. The table has about 250,000 clones, just under 85% seen once. The specimen was peripheral blood. V usage is TRBV29-1 and J usage is TRBJ2-7; no firm D call. This TCR derives from a woman aged 55-70 years with active or convalescent COVID-19. The CDR3 reads CSVEDKSYEQYF. CDR3 DNA: TGCAGCGTTGAAGACAAATCCTACGAGCAGTACTTC.